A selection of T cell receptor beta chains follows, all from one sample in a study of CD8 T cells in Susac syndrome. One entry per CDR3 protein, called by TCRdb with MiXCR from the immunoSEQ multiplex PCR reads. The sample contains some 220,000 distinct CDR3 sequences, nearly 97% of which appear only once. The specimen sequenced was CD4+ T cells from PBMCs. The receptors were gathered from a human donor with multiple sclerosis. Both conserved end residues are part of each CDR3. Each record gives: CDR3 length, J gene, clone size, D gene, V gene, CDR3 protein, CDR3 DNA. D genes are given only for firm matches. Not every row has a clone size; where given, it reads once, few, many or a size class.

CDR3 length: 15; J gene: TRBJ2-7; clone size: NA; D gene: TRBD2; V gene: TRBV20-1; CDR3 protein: CSARDYQRGTYEQYF; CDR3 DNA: TGCAGTGCTAGAGATTACCAGCGGGGAACCTACGAGCAGTACTTC
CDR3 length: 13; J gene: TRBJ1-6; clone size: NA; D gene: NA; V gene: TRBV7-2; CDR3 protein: CASSLLRESPLHF; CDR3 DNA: TGTGCCAGCAGCCTCTTGCGGGAATCACCCCTCCACTTT
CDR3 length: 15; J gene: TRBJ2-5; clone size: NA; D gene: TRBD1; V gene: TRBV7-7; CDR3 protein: CASSLRDSFQETQYF; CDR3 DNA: TGTGCTAGCAGCTTAAGGGACAGTTTTCAAGAGACCCAGTACTTC
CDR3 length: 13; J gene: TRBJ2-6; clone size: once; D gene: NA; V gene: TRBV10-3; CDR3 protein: CASRKGGANVLTF; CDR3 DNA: TGTGCCAGCAGGAAGGGTGGGGCCAACGTCCTGACTTTC
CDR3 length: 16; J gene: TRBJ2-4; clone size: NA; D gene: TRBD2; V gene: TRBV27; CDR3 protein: CASSRLAGLAKNIQYF; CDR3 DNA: TGTGCCAGCAGCCGCCTAGCGGGATTAGCCAAAAACATTCAGTACTTC
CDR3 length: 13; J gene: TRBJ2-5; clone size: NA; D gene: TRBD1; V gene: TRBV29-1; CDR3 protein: CSVGQGLQETQYF; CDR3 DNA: TGCAGCGTTGGACAGGGGCTCCAAGAGACCCAGTACTTC
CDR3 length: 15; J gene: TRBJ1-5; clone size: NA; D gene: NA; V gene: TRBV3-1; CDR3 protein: CASSQDPGPNQPQHF; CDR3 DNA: TGTGCCAGCAGCCAAGATCCAGGGCCCAATCAGCCCCAGCATTTT
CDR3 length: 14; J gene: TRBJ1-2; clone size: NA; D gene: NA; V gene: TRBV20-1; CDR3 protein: CSATPGRSAYGYTF; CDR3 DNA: TGCAGTGCGACCCCCGGTCGTTCGGCCTATGGCTACACCTTC
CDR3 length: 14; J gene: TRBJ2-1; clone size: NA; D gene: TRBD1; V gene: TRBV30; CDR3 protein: CAWSPGQVYNEQFF; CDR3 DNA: TGTGCCTGGAGTCCGGGACAGGTGTACAATGAGCAGTTCTTC
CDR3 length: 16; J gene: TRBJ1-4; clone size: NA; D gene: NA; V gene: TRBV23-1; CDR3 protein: CASSQSRRCGDEKLFF; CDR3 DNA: TGCGCCAGCAGTCAATCGAGACGGTGTGGTGATGAAAAACTGTTTTTT
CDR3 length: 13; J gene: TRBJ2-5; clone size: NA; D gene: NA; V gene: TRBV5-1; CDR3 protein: CASSRELRETQYF; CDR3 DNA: TGCGCCAGCAGTCGGGAGCTGCGAGAGACCCAGTACTTC
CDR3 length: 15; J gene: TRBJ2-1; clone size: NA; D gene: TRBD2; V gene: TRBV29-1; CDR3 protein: CSVEPGTSGRSEQFF; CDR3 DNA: TGCAGCGTTGAGCCCGGGACTAGCGGGCGGAGTGAGCAGTTCTTC
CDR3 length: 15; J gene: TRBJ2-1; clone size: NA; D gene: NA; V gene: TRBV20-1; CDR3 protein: CSAMGSQSSYNEQFF; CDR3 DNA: TGCAGTGCTATGGGTTCTCAAAGCTCCTACAATGAGCAGTTCTTC
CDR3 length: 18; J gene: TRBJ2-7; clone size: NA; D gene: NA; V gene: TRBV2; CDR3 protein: CASSQGVGMIAGYNEQYF; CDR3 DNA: TGTGCCAGCAGTCAGGGGGTGGGGATGATAGCGGGATACAACGAGCAGTACTTC
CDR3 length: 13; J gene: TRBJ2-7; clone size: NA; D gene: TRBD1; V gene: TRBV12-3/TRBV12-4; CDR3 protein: CASSRTGPYEQYF; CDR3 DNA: TGTGCCAGCAGTAGGACAGGGCCCTACGAGCAGTACTTC
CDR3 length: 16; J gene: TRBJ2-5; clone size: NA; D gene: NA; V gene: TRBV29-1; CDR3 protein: CSVEDWPPGAAETQYF; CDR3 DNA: TGCAGCGTTGAAGATTGGCCTCCGGGGGCGGCGGAGACCCAGTACTTC
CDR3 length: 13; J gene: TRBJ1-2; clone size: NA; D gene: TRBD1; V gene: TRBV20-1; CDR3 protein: CSASTGESGGYTF; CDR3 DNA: TGCAGTGCTAGCACAGGGGAATCAGGCGGCTACACCTTC
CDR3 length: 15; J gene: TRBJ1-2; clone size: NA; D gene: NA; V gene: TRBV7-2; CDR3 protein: CASSSPLRSPYGYTF; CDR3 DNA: TGTGCCAGCAGCTCCCCTTTGCGGTCTCCTTATGGCTACACCTTC
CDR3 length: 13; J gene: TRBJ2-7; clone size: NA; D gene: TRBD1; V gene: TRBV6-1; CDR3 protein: CASSDRQGTEQYF; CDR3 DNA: TGTGCCAGCAGTGATCGACAGGGGACGGAGCAGTACTTC
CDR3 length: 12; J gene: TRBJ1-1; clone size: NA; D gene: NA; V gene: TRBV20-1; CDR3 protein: CSAPHMGPEAFF; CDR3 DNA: TGCAGTGCTCCTCATATGGGTCCTGAAGCTTTCTTT
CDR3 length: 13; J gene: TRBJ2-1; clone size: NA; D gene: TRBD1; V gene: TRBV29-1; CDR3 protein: CSVTGTVYNEQFF; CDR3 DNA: TGCAGCGTTACCGGGACAGTCTACAATGAGCAGTTCTTC
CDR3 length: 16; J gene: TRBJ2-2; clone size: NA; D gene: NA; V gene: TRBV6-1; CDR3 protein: CASSARGLSMTGELFF; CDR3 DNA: TGTGCCAGCAGTGCCAGGGGTTTAAGTATGACCGGGGAGCTGTTTTTT
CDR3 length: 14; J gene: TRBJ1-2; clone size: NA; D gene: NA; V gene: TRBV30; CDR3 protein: CAFLSPGRGYGYTF; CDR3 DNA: TGTGCCTTCCTCAGCCCTGGCCGAGGGTATGGCTACACCTTC
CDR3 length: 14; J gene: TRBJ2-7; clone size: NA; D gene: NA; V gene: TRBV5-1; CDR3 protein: CASSLGGALYEQYF; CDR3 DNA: TGCGCCAGCAGCTTGGGTGGGGCCCTCTACGAGCAGTACTTC
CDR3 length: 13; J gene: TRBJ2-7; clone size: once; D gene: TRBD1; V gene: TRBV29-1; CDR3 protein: CSCRGQGPGEQYF; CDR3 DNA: TGCAGCTGCCGGGGACAGGGGCCTGGCGAGCAGTACTTC
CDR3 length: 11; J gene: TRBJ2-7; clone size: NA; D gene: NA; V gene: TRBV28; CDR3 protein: CASARLDEQYF; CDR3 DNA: TGTGCCAGCGCCCGGCTCGACGAGCAGTACTTC
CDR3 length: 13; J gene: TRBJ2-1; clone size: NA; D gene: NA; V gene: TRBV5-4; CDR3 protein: CASSLRLAQEQFF; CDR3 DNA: TGTGCCAGCAGCTTGAGGCTAGCGCAAGAGCAGTTCTTC
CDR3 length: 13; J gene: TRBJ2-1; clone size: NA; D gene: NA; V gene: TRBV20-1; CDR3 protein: CSAIPGKPNEQFF; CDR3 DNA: TGCAGTGCAATCCCTGGAAAGCCTAATGAGCAGTTCTTC
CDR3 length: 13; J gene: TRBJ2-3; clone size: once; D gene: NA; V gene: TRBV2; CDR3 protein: CASREDRTDTQYF; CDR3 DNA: TGTGCCAGCAGAGAGGACCGCACAGATACGCAGTATTTT
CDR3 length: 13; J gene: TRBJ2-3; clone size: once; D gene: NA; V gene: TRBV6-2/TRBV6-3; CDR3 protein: CASGQSSTDTQYF; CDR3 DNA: TGTGCCAGCGGACAGTCTAGCACAGATACGCAGTATTTT
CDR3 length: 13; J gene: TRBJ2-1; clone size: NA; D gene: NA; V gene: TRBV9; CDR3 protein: CASSVSNWGEQFF; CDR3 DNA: TGTGCCAGCAGCGTATCTAATTGGGGTGAGCAGTTCTTC
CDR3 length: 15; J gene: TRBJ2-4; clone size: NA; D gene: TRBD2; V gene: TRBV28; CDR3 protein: CASSLGLAGGNIQYF; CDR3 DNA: TGTGCCAGCAGTTTAGGACTAGCGGGAGGGAACATTCAGTACTTC
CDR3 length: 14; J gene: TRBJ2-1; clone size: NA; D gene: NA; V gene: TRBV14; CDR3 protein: CATSQGLRLNEQFF; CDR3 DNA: TGTGCCACCTCACAGGGCCTCCGGCTCAATGAGCAGTTCTTC
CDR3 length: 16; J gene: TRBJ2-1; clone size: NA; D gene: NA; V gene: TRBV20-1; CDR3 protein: CSAKSLAGRWYNEQFF; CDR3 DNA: TGCAGTGCTAAGTCGCTCGCGGGACGTTGGTACAATGAGCAGTTCTTC
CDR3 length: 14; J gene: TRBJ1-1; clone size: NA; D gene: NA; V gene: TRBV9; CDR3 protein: CASSETGQNTEAFF; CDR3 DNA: TGTGCCAGCAGCGAAACGGGACAGAACACTGAAGCTTTCTTT
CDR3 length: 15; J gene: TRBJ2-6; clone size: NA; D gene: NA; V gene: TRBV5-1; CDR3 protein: CASSWTVSGANVLTF; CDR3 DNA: TGCGCCAGCAGCTGGACAGTATCTGGGGCCAACGTCCTGACTTTC